A selection of T cell receptor beta chains follows, all from one sample in a study of T cell responses to AZD1222 COVID-19 vaccine. Some clones are missing from TCRdb's copy, which holds only in-frame ones; the method was immunoSEQ multiplex PCR. Counted here are under 150,000 clones, more than 75% occurring once; the ten biggest clones make up approximately 2%. The starting material was peripheral blood, obtained 28 days after the second AZD1222 dose. These receptors all stem from an adult who received the AZD1222 COVID-19 vaccine. The CDR3 runs from the conserved cysteine through the conserved F or W. The order of the fields is D gene, CDR3 length, J gene, V gene, clone size, CDR3 protein, CDR3 DNA. The D gene is left open where the match is weak. Clone size is stated in some rows and not others, as once, few, many or a class when expanded.

-,17,TRBJ2-7,TRBV21-1,-,CASSIGTSGRIGREQYF,TGTGCCAGCAGCATAGGGACTAGCGGGAGGATAGGTCGCGAGCAGTACTTC
TRBD2,15,TRBJ2-1,TRBV5-1,-,CASRISGSWSNEQFF,TGCGCCAGCAGGATTAGCGGGAGTTGGAGCAATGAGCAGTTCTTC
TRBD1,15,TRBJ2-7,TRBV5-6,-,CASLEMGQGSYEQYF,TGTGCCAGCCTAGAGATGGGACAGGGAAGCTACGAGCAGTACTTC
-,16,TRBJ1-6,TRBV18,-,CASSPRSDSNNSPLHF,TGTGCCAGCTCACCCCGATCTGACAGCAATAATTCACCCCTCCACTTT
-,12,TRBJ2-7,TRBV29-1,few,CSVVEGTYEQYF,TGCAGCGTTGTAGAGGGGACCTACGAGCAGTACTTC
-,13,TRBJ2-4,TRBV6-2/TRBV6-3,-,CASSYGELNIQYF,TGTGCCAGCAGTTACGGAGAATTGAACATTCAGTACTTC
TRBD2,19,TRBJ2-1,TRBV23-1,-,CASSGTLEREGGSYNEQFF,TGCGCCAGCAGCGGTACGTTAGAGCGGGAGGGGGGTTCCTACAATGAGCAGTTCTTC
-,13,TRBJ2-2,TRBV2,few,CATGELNTGELFF,TGTGCCACCGGGGAGCTGAACACCGGGGAGCTGTTTTTT
TRBD1,14,TRBJ1-2,TRBV5-4,-,CASSSTTQGSGYTF,TGTGCCAGCAGCTCCACTACACAGGGGTCTGGCTACACCTTC
TRBD2,15,TRBJ2-1,TRBV9,-,CASSPTSGPYNEQFF,TGTGCCAGCAGCCCGACTAGCGGGCCGTACAATGAGCAGTTCTTC
TRBD2,19,TRBJ2-5,TRBV5-6,-,CASSAPHFPLAGSGETQYF,TGTGCCAGCAGCGCCCCTCATTTCCCACTAGCGGGGTCCGGTGAGACCCAGTACTTC
TRBD1,14,TRBJ2-3,TRBV6-5,-,CASRRDSRTDTQYF,TGTGCCAGCAGGAGGGACAGCCGCACAGATACGCAGTATTTT
-,13,TRBJ2-3,TRBV3-1/TRBV3-2,-,CASSPTSTDTQYF,TGTGCCAGCAGCCCGACTAGCACAGATACGCAGTATTTT
TRBD1,14,TRBJ1-4,TRBV3-1/TRBV3-2,few,CASSPKTGVEKLFF,TGTGCCAGCAGCCCAAAGACAGGGGTTGAAAAACTGTTTTTT
TRBD2,15,TRBJ2-1,TRBV7-3,-,CASSLTGLALGEQFF,TGTGCCAGCAGCTTAACGGGACTAGCGTTGGGTGAGCAGTTCTTC
-,12,TRBJ2-7,TRBV7-9,few,CASSLSSYEQYF,TGTGCCAGCAGCCTCAGCTCCTACGAGCAGTACTTC
-,11,TRBJ2-1,TRBV27,-,CASSLSDEQFF,TGTGCCAGCAGTTTATCAGATGAGCAGTTCTTC
-,15,TRBJ1-1,TRBV11-2,-,CASSILGGGATEAFF,TGTGCCAGCAGCATCCTCGGGGGAGGCGCCACTGAAGCTTTCTTT
-,15,TRBJ2-1,TRBV7-3,-,CASSPRETAYNEQFF,TGTGCCAGCAGCCCAAGGGAGACCGCCTACAATGAGCAGTTCTTC
TRBD2,17,TRBJ2-7,TRBV5-6,-,CASSSGLAGGPAYEQYF,TGTGCCAGCAGCTCCGGACTAGCGGGGGGGCCAGCCTACGAGCAGTACTTC
TRBD1,17,TRBJ1-5,TRBV11-2,-,CASSLYSGTGGSQPQHF,TGTGCCAGCAGCTTATATTCCGGGACAGGGGGATCTCAGCCCCAGCATTTT
-,12,TRBJ1-5,TRBV5-8,-,CASSGPNQPQHF,TGTGCCAGCAGCGGGCCCAATCAGCCCCAGCATTTT
TRBD1,15,TRBJ2-6,TRBV15,-,CATSRRGPGANVLTF,TGTGCCACCAGCAGGAGGGGGCCTGGGGCCAACGTCCTGACTTTC
-,16,TRBJ2-2,TRBV27,-,CASSLAGLSGTGELFF,TGTGCCAGCAGTTTGGCAGGGCTAAGTGGCACCGGGGAGCTGTTTTTT
TRBD1,14,TRBJ1-1,TRBV6-5,-,CASRDTGGLTEAFF,TGTGCCAGCAGAGATACAGGGGGTTTGACTGAAGCTTTCTTT
-,17,TRBJ1-3,TRBV5-1,-,CASSSGVGVSSGNTIYF,TGCGCCAGCAGCTCTGGGGTAGGGGTTAGCTCTGGAAACACCATATATTTT
-,12,TRBJ2-7,TRBV6-6,few,CASSPQGYEQYF,TGTGCCAGCAGTCCGCAGGGTTACGAGCAGTACTTC
-,12,TRBJ1-2,TRBV20-1,-,CSASEGIGGYTF,TGCAGTGCTAGTGAAGGGATCGGCGGCTACACCTTC
TRBD1,15,TRBJ1-1,TRBV7-3,-,CASSLQGGAGTEAFF,TGTGCCAGCAGCCTTCAGGGGGGCGCGGGCACTGAAGCTTTCTTT
-,12,TRBJ1-2,TRBV11-2,-,CASSFRDSGYTF,TGTGCCAGCAGCTTCAGGGATTCCGGCTACACCTTC
TRBD2,16,TRBJ2-5,TRBV7-2,-,CASSHWLAGAGETQYF,TGTGCCAGCAGCCATTGGCTAGCGGGGGCGGGAGAGACCCAGTACTTC
TRBD1,16,TRBJ1-1,TRBV11-2,-,CASSFPGQGMNTEAFF,TGTGCCAGCAGCTTTCCGGGACAGGGAATGAACACTGAAGCTTTCTTT
TRBD2,14,TRBJ2-5,TRBV19,few,CASSTSGNRETQYF,TGTGCCAGTAGTACTAGCGGGAATCGGGAGACCCAGTACTTC
-,14,TRBJ1-5,TRBV7-8,-,CASSSRQVGQPQHF,TGTGCCAGCAGCTCCCGACAGGTCGGCCAGCCCCAGCATTTT
-,13,TRBJ1-5,TRBV7-4,-,CARWALSNQPQHF,TGTGCCAGGTGGGCACTTAGCAATCAGCCCCAGCATTTT
TRBD2,16,TRBJ2-1,TRBV5-1,-,CASSLAGLAGVNEQFF,TGCGCCAGCAGCTTGGCGGGACTAGCGGGGGTGAATGAGCAGTTCTTC
-,13,TRBJ2-2,TRBV19,-,CASSTQVAGELFF,TGTGCCAGTAGTACCCAGGTAGCCGGGGAGCTGTTTTTT